This passage covers 9 T cell receptor beta chains from one sample sequenced in a study of cytomegalovirus exposure and HLA in healthy donors. Sequenced by immunoSEQ multiplex PCR; TCRdb stores in-frame clones only, minus some. Among 150,000 to 200,000 clones listed, around nine tenths were seen once. The sample taken for sequencing was PBMCs. The source is a woman aged 25 to 39 in good health and CMV-seronegative.

This chain links TRBV5-4 with TRBJ1-6; 8 bases agree with TRBD1. This CDR3 has 15 residues. The germline gives CDR1 SGHNT, CDR2 YYREEE (reference sequence). Trimming took 6 bases from V and 7 from J; bases not matched to a gene: 9. The CDR3 DNA follows: TGTGCCAGCAACCAGGGGGCCCAGGGGAATTCACCCCTCCACTTT. This codes for CASNQGAQGNSPLHF.

CDR3 sequence: CASSPNESPVGTEAFF. For the CDR3, the DNA is TGTGCCAGTAGTCCTAATGAAAGTCCGGTCGGCACTGAAGCTTTCTTT. The chain employs TRBV19 and TRBJ1-1; D ambiguous. The CDR3 consists of 16 residues. V lost 5 bases and J 4 bases, leaving 20 bases between the germline ends. CDR1 and CDR2 from the germline V gene are LNHDA and SQIVND (reference sequence).

The chain employs TRBV10-3 and TRBJ1-1; 8 bases align to TRBD1. J gave up 3 bases and V 3 bases, and 6 bases lay outside the gene matches. Looked up from germline, CDR1 is ENHRY and CDR2 is SYGVKD. CDR3 length equals 15 residues. The CDR3 nucleotides read TGTGCCATCAGTGACCAGGGGGCGCGGGACACTGAAGCTTTCTTT. It yields the protein CAISDQGARDTEAFF.

The chain joins TRBV29-1 to TRBJ1-4; D is ambiguous. Germline CDR1 reads SQVTM; CDR2 reads ANQGSEA. The CDR3 totals 14 residues. The germline V and J ends were trimmed by 7 bases and 0 bases, with 12 bases remaining between them. CDR3 loop: CSATAGATNEKLFF. CDR3 DNA: TGCAGCGCCACGGCGGGAGCAACTAATGAAAAACTGTTTTTT.

The V call is TRBV4-1, the J call TRBJ2-1, with D perhaps matching TRBD2 (5 bases). Germline CDR1 reads MGHRA; CDR2 reads YSYEKL. The CDR3 loop spans 13 amino acids. V lost 4 bases and J lost 8, with 12 bases in between. The chain's CDR3 is CASSRLLGDEQFF. The CDR3 bases are TGCGCCAGCAGCCGACTACTAGGAGATGAGCAGTTCTTC.

The rearrangement joins TRBV12-5 to TRBJ1-1; no clear D gene. The germline V and J ends were trimmed by 7 bases and 0 bases, with 21 bases remaining between them. The CDR3 is 17 amino acids. Germline CDR1 LGHNT, CDR2 FRNRAP. CDR3 DNA sequence: TGTGCTAGTGCCCCCGTACACCTTGGCCTTATGAACACTGAAGCTTTCTTT. It codes for CASAPVHLGLMNTEAFF.

This chain connects TRBV30 to TRBJ2-3; 8 bases match TRBD2. There are 16 residues in the CDR3. V was clipped by 0 bases and J by 5 bases; unmatched bases: 10. The germline V gene encodes CDR1 GTSNPN and CDR2 SVGIG (reference sequence). The CDR3 reads CAWSVISGGQGDTQYF. The CDR3, as DNA: TGTGCCTGGAGTGTGATAAGCGGGGGCCAAGGAGATACGCAGTATTTT.

V gene TRBV6-1 combines with J gene TRBJ2-7, with 8 positions matching TRBD1. In germline, CDR1 is MNHNS, CDR2 SASEGT. V shed 7 bases, J shed 5 bases, and the junction held 10 bases outside the gene matches. CDR3 length: 14 residues. CDR3 protein: CASTTGQGSDEQYF. CDR3 coding DNA: TGTGCCAGCACTACAGGACAGGGAAGCGACGAGCAGTACTTC.

This clone was detected only a few times. The chain uses TRBV5-4 and TRBJ2-1; tentative D call: TRBD2 (6 bases). The CDR3 contains 16 residues. The germline V gene has CDR1 SGHNT and CDR2 YYREEE (reference sequence). V lost 4 bases and J lost 12, with 26 bases in between. The DNA for the CDR3 is TGTGCCAGCAGCCATGATAGGTTGGGACTCAGACATTTGCAGTTCTTC. Translating gives CASSHDRLGLRHLQFF.